Below are 26 T cell receptor beta chains sequenced from a single sample in a study of blood T cells in healthy people across ages. The use of a sample-barcoded 5' primer and a J-beta primer mix characterized a second PCR of about 6 to 11 cycles. TCRdb passed the 5' RACE reads through MiXCR, listing each CDR3 protein once. The sample comprises 890,000 or so distinct CDR3 sequences, around 62% of which are singletons, and around a quarter rests with the top ten. The sample was blood. These receptors originate from a man under 40 in good health.

The rearrangement uses TRBV4-1 and TRBJ2-3, with D possibly matching TRBD1 (5 bases). Looked up from germline, CDR1 is MGHRA and CDR2 is YSYEKL. This CDR3 has 11 amino acids. V gave up 8 bases and J gave up 8 bases, with 11 bases separating them. CDR3 nucleotide sequence: TGCGCCAGCGGAGCTCAGGGTACGCAGTATTTT. Translated: CASGAQGTQYF.

Turning to this clonotype: Being one base from a much bigger clone, this may be a read error. The chain employs TRBV5-1 and TRBJ2-1; 9 positions agree with TRBD2. Germline loops: CDR1 SGHRS, CDR2 YFSETQ. The CDR3 covers 15 residues. Trimming at V came to 4 bases and at J to 7 bases, leaving 9 bases not matched to a gene. The CDR3 spells CASSPQGTSRNEQFF. CDR3 DNA sequence: TGCGCCAGCAGCCCCCAGGGGACTAGCAGGAATGAGCAGTTCTTC.

This rearrangement joins TRBV4-3 to TRBJ1-1, with 8 bases fitting TRBD1. V was pared by 0 bases and J by 1 base, with 1 base of the junction left unmatched. Looked up from germline, CDR1 is LGHNA and CDR2 is YSLEER. The CDR3 length is 15 residues. CDR3 DNA sequence: TGCGCCAGCAGCCAAGACGACAGGGGGAACACTGAAGCTTTCTTT. This translates into CASSQDDRGNTEAFF.

V is TRBV6-6 and J is TRBJ2-4, with 8 nucleotides matching TRBD1. The DNA matches TRBJ2-7 better at its end, which makes the J call doubtful. CDR3 length: 17 residues. The germline gives CDR1 MNHNY, CDR2 SVGAGI (reference sequence). CDR3 sequence reads: CASSYSGTGEGRDEQYF. Here the CDR3 DNA reads TGTGCCAGCAGTTACTCCGGGACAGGCGAAGGACGAGACGAGCAGTACTTC.

The chain recombines TRBV6-5 with TRBJ2-7, with D possibly TRBD1 on 6 matching bases. Per germline, CDR1 MNHEY and CDR2 SVGAGI. CDR3 size: 16 residues. V lost 0 bases and J lost 2, with 14 bases in between. Here the CDR3 reads CASSYSAGVIAYEQYF. The CDR3 nucleotides are TGTGCCAGCAGTTACTCTGCAGGGGTCATTGCCTACGAGCAGTACTTC.

In this sample, this clonotype turned up once. The CDR3 DNA reads TGTGCCAGCAGCCCCCGGGGGGACAGGGCCGCTTTATTAGCTAACTATGGCTACACCTTC. It encodes CASSPRGDRAALLANYGYTF. The chain links TRBV9 to TRBJ1-2; 9 nucleotides line up with TRBD1. Germline values: CDR1 SGDLS, CDR2 YYNGEE. This CDR3 spans 20 amino acids. V shed 4 bases, J shed 0 bases, and the junction held 19 bases outside the gene matches. The entire variable domain, with the rest obtained from reference TRBV9 and TRBJ1-2, is as follows: DSGVTQTPKHLITATGQRVTLRCSPRSGDLSVYWYQQSLDQGLQFLIQYYNGEERAKGNILERFSAQQFPDLHSELNLSSLELGDSALYFCASSPRGDRAALLANYGYTFGSGTRLTVV.

This clonotype was detected only a few times. The chain recombines TRBV5-6 with TRBJ1-1; TRBD1 might be the D (5 bases). Germline lookup yields CDR1 SGHDT and CDR2 YYEEEE. This CDR3 contains 15 residues. V lost 4 bases and J 1 base, leaving 14 bases between the germline ends. In DNA form, the CDR3 reads TGTGCCAGCAGCCCCCAACTTAGGGGGAACACTGAAGCTTTCTTT. Amino acids: CASSPQLRGNTEAFF.

The V gene is TRBV2, the J gene TRBJ2-6; D call uncertain. V dropped 2 bases and J dropped 4 bases, with 9 bases sitting between them. The CDR3 is 15 residues long. Looked up from germline, CDR1 is SNHLY and CDR2 is FYNNEI. The CDR3, as DNA: TGTGCCAGCAGTGAAATTCGCTCAGGGGCCAACGTCCTGACTTTC. It translates to CASSEIRSGANVLTF.

This clonotype was observed a handful of times. The chain is built from TRBV9 and TRBJ2-3, with D unresolved. The CDR3 is 14 amino acids. Trimming removed 2 bases from V and 2 bases from J, with 9 bases in between. Germline-derived CDR1 and CDR2 are SGDLS and YYNGEE. CDR3 sequence (DNA): TGTGCCAGCAGCGTGACGGATTTCACAGATACGCAGTATTTT. This codes for CASSVTDFTDTQYF.

This chain uses TRBV12-3 or TRBV12-4 with TRBJ2-7; D might be TRBD2 (5 bases). Trimming stripped 3 bases from V and 0 bases from J, with 21 bases between. The CDR3 totals 18 residues. CDR3 in amino acids: CASSFTPTLAYTSYEQYF. The CDR3 nucleotides read TGTGCCAGCAGTTTTACCCCGACCTTAGCGTATACCTCCTACGAGCAGTACTTC.

The V call is TRBV27, the J call TRBJ2-1, with 13 bases fitting TRBD2. Germline values: CDR1 MNHEY, CDR2 SMNVEV (reference sequence). CDR3 length: 15 residues. V shed 6 bases, J shed 8 bases, and the junction held 7 bases outside the gene matches. CDR3 DNA sequence: TGTGCCAGCAGCCGTACTAGCGGGGGGGCTCATGAGCAGTTCTTC. It yields the protein CASSRTSGGAHEQFF.

The chain employs TRBV2 and TRBJ1-5; no clear D gene. The CDR3 loop spans 15 amino acids. The V end lost 6 bases, the J end lost 1 base, and 13 bases lay between the germline ends. Germline V gene data show CDR1 as SNHLY and CDR2 as FYNNEI. In nucleotides, the CDR3 is TGTGCCAGCAGCTGGGCAGGTGTGAGCAATCAGCCCCAGCATTTT. The encoded protein is CASSWAGVSNQPQHF.

V is TRBV7-3 and J is TRBJ2-3, with D possibly TRBD1 on 6 matching bases. V lost 5 bases and J 2 bases, leaving 11 bases between the germline ends. Germline V gene sequence: CDR1 SGHTA, CDR2 FQGTGA. This CDR3 comprises 14 residues. Written as DNA, the CDR3 is TGTGCCAGCAGCGTTACAGGGAACACAGATACGCAGTATTTT. Residues: CASSVTGNTDTQYF.

This clonotype was seen only a few times. The chain employs TRBV12-3 or TRBV12-4 and TRBJ2-3; perhaps TRBD2 as D (6 bases). The ends were cut back, 6 bases at V and 4 bases at J, with 20 bases in the middle. The CDR3 runs 16 residues. CDR3 amino acids: CASSATLGGAPDTQYF. CDR3 nucleotide sequence: TGTGCCAGCAGCGCAACCCTCGGGGGAGCGCCAGATACGCAGTATTTT.

This clonotype was observed a few times. The chain uses TRBV29-1 and TRBJ2-5; D might be TRBD1 (5 bases). The CDR3 extends over 12 amino acids. CDR1 is SQVTM and CDR2 is ANQGSEA in the germline V gene. V lost 1 base and J 5 bases, leaving 8 bases between the germline ends. DNA for the CDR3: TGCAGCGTTGAAGGTCCAGGGGAGACCCAGTACTTC. Its translation: CSVEGPGETQYF.

CDR3 sequence reads: CASSLGWGRFYNEQFF. The CDR3 DNA sequence: TGTGCCAGCAGCTTAGGATGGGGGCGCTTCTACAATGAGCAGTTCTTC. V gene TRBV7-2 combines with J gene TRBJ2-1; weak D call: TRBD1 (6 bases). V gave up 1 base and J gave up 3 bases, with 13 bases separating them. CDR3 length equals 16 residues. Germline CDR1 reads SGHTA; CDR2 reads FQGNSA.

CDR3: CASSHPGVEDIADTQYF. The CDR3 DNA reads as TGTGCCAGCAGCCACCCGGGGGTCGAGGACATCGCAGATACGCAGTATTTT. This chain connects TRBV7-3 to TRBJ2-3; D perhaps matches TRBD2 (6 bases). V shed 5 bases and J shed 4 bases, with 22 bases lying between them. Germline CDR1 and CDR2: SGHTA and FQGTGA. This CDR3 has 17 residues.

This clonotype was counted a few times. V usage is TRBV5-1 and J usage is TRBJ2-1, with D possibly matching TRBD1 (6 bases). The CDR3 consists of 15 residues. The germline V gene has CDR1 SGHRS and CDR2 YFSETQ. V lost 4 bases, J lost 4 bases, and 15 bases lay in between. The DNA for the CDR3 is TGCGCCAGCAGCCGTGGGGCAGGGGATTACAATGAGCAGTTCTTC. Its protein product is CASSRGAGDYNEQFF.

J is TRBJ2-1 and V is TRBV30; D not certain. Trimming took 4 bases from V and 8 from J, leaving 12 bases between them. The CDR3 sequence is 12 residues long. From germline, CDR1 is GTSNPN and CDR2 SVGIG (reference sequence). The DNA for the CDR3 is TGTGCCTGGACCACTGACTGGCATGAGCAGTTCTTC. This sequence encodes CAWTTDWHEQFF.

The rearrangement links TRBV3-1 to TRBJ2-5, with 9 nucleotides matching TRBD1. This CDR3 is built from 16 residues. Germline V lookup: CDR1 LGHDT, CDR2 YNNKEL (reference sequence). V gave up 1 base and J gave up 2 bases; unmatched junction bases: 5. CDR3 DNA sequence: TGTGCCAGCAGCCAAGGAGCCGGGACAGGGCAAGAGACCCAGTACTTC. It encodes CASSQGAGTGQETQYF.

The chain uses TRBV7-9 and TRBJ1-2; 8 positions agree with TRBD1. Germline CDR1 reads SEHNR; CDR2 reads FQNEAQ (reference sequence). This CDR3 is 17 amino acids long. The V and J ends lost 1 base and 6 bases, in that order; junction bases with no gene match: 13. CDR3 protein: CASSLGSLLWTGNGYTF. The CDR3 DNA follows: TGTGCCAGCAGCTTAGGATCCCTCCTATGGACAGGGAATGGCTACACCTTC. The complete variable domain, with remaining parts taken from reference TRBV7-9 and TRBJ1-2, reads DTGVSQNPRHKITKRGQNVTFRCDPISEHNRLYWYRQTLGQGPEFLTYFQNEAQLEKSRLLSDRFSAERPKGSFSTLEIQRTEQGDSAMYLCASSLGSLLWTGNGYTFGSGTRLTVV.

The gene calls are TRBV19 and TRBJ2-5; the D is unclear. Germline V lookup: CDR1 LNHDA, CDR2 SQIVND (reference sequence). This CDR3 is 13 amino acids long. The V and J ends lost 5 bases and 2 bases respectively, with 9 bases between them. CDR3 loop: CASSPSAQETQYF. Written as DNA, the CDR3 is TGTGCCAGTAGTCCGTCAGCGCAAGAGACCCAGTACTTC.

The chain carries TRBV29-1 and TRBJ2-7; the D gene is possibly TRBD2 (6 bases). The germline CDR1 and CDR2 sequences are SQVTM and ANQGSEA. This CDR3 region has 11 residues. V was clipped by 6 bases and J by 4 bases, with 10 bases between them. The CDR3 coding sequence is TGCAGCGTCGGAGGGTTTTACGAGCAGTACTTC. Translation gives CSVGGFYEQYF.

This clonotype appeared a few times. The chain employs TRBV6-2 or TRBV6-3 and TRBJ2-5; D is unclear. Germline values: CDR1 MNHEY, CDR2 SVGEGT. Trimming shortened V by 7 bases and J by 5 bases, and 11 bases separated the two germline ends. The CDR3 has 12 amino acids. CDR3 coding DNA: TGTGCCAGCACCCCGCACGGGGAGACCCAGTACTTC. Amino acid sequence: CASTPHGETQYF.

This sequence joins TRBV6-2 or TRBV6-3 and TRBJ2-4; 11 positions agree with TRBD1. Germline V gene data show CDR1 as MNHEY and CDR2 as SVGEGT. V dropped 6 bases and J dropped 8; count of bases not matched to a gene: 3. The CDR3 is 13 amino acids. The CDR3 reads CASSTGQGDIQYF. The CDR3 nucleotides are TGTGCCAGCAGCACGGGACAGGGGGACATTCAGTACTTC.

V is TRBV7-2 and J is TRBJ2-3; D is possibly TRBD1 or TRBD2 (5 bases each). CDR3 length: 15 amino acids. CDR1 and CDR2 (germline): SGHTA, FQGNSA. V was cut by 4 bases and J by 4 bases, with 15 bases left in between. CDR3: CASSSVGVIPDTQYF. The CDR3 nucleotides read TGTGCCAGCAGCTCGGTGGGGGTAATCCCAGATACGCAGTATTTT.